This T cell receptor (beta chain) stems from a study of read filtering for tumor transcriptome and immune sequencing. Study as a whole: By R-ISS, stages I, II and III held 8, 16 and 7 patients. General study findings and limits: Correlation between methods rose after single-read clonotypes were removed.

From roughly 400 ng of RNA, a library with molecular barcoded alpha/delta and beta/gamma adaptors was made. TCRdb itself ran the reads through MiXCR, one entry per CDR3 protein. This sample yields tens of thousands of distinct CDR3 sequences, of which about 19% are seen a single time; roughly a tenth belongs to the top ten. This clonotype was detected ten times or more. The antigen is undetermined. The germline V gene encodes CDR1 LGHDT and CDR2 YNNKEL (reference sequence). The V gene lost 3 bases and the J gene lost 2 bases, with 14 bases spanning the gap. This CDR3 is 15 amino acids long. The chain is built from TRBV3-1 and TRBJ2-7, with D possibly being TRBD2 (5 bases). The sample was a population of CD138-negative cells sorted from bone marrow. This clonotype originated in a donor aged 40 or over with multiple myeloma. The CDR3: CASSQFPGKTYEQYF. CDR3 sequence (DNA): TGTGCCAGCAGCCAGTTTCCGGGAAAAACCTACGAGCAGTACTTC.